Sequencing of this T cell receptor (beta chain) was carried out in a study of shared clonotypes between healthy human individuals. Genomic DNA of every subset was divided equally among multiple immunoSEQ plates. Replicate PCRs run on sorted subsets employed around 200 ng DNA, some 33,000 T cell genomes. Sequenced by immunoSEQ multiplex PCR; TCRdb stores in-frame clones only, minus some. The profile shows some 600,000 clones, roughly 96% of them singletons. Germline-derived CDR1 and CDR2 are SNHLY and FYNNEI. The CDR3 totals 15 residues. The V and J ends lost 6 bases and 7 bases, in that order; junction bases with no gene match: 10. Study results and caveats: The sharing of around 5% of naive CD4 clonotypes was seen across a handful of donors. Generally, naive subsets (rather than memory subsets) showed larger estimated richness.

Cells designated naive CD8 were CD45RO-negative and were positively selected for CCR7, with terminally differentiated effector memory CD45RA+ cells excluded. For this clone: The antigen is not known.

The receptor was isolated from a woman between 25 and 40 years old in good health. Sequencing used naive CD8+ T cells sorted from blood. The V and J genes are TRBV2 and TRBJ2-1; 9 bases fit TRBD1. The CDR3 DNA is TGTGCCAGCAGAAACGCGACAGGGGGTGAAAATGAGCAGTTCTTC. As protein: CASRNATGGENEQFF.